This T cell receptor (beta chain) was found in a study of blood T cell repertoires in COVID-19. Study summary: Samples representing acute and convalescent COVID-19 were sourced from the United States, Italy and Spain. Nucleic acid was either cDNA or gDNA, and it came from T cells, B-cell-depleted T cells, or PBMCs.

Original processing methods: For nucleated cells, counts were estimated from reference gene primer amplification. The protocol was immunoSEQ multiplex PCR, while the TCRdb copy is restricted to in-frame clones and leaves out a portion. Clone size and the V and J calls come from that table; the DNA yielded D and trimming. The profile shows fewer than 150,000 clones, over 70% of them singletons. The TCR was taken from a woman aged 70-85 years with acute or convalescent COVID-19. Sequenced: peripheral blood.

The CDR3 coding sequence is TGTGCCTGGAGTCCCCTGGCAGGGGGCGTAGATACGCAGTATTTT. Translation gives CAWSPLAGGVDTQYF. This chain connects TRBV30 to TRBJ2-3, with 8 nucleotides matching TRBD1. Looked up from germline, CDR1 is GTSNPN and CDR2 is SVGIG (reference sequence). Trimming cost V 2 bases and J 5 bases; bases outside gene matches: 9. CDR3 length: 15 residues.